This TCR beta chain was identified during a study of tumor-infiltrating lymphocytes in primary liver carcinoma. A primer matching the constant region was used to make TCR beta cDNA from 450 to 500 ng of total RNA. Libraries for TCR beta were built through three nested multiplex PCR rounds, which together made up a slightly modified ARM-PCR procedure. With TRBV1-TRBV30 forward primers and a C-beta reverse primer, the first two PCR rounds were run for 10 cycles each. In TCRdb, the multiplex PCR reads were re-called with MiXCR into one record per CDR3 protein. The table has roughly 36,000 distinct CDR3 sequences, roughly 74% seen once; the top ten hold 37%. Co-extraction of both nucleic acids (RNA and DNA) used roughly 20-33 mg of unsorted bulk tissue. With V trimmed by 6 bases and J by 3 bases, 1 base remained unmatched. Germline CDR1 is MNHEY and CDR2 is SVGEGT. The CDR3 has 13 residues. Within the sample, this clonotype is medium-sized.

The chain is built from TRBV6-2 or TRBV6-3 and TRBJ2-2, with 7 nucleotides matching TRBD2. This clonotype was sampled from a man aged 40-49 years with primary liver carcinoma and hepatitis B virus infection. The source material was tumor-adjacent normal liver tissue. CDR3 sequence (DNA): TGTGCCAGCAGCGCGGGGGACACCGGGGAGCTGTTTTTT. This translates into CASSAGDTGELFF.